This is a list of T cell receptor beta chains from one sample in a study of blood T cell repertoires in COVID-19. The data were produced by immunoSEQ multiplex PCR, yet TCRdb's version contains in-frame clones alone and is incomplete. The data hold approximately 380,000 clones, with approximately 93% observed a single time. The sample consisted of PBMCs or T cells enriched from blood (not recorded which). These receptors originate from a woman aged 40 to 50 who had been exposed to COVID-19. Both conserved end residues are part of each CDR3. A D gene is named only where the DNA matches it firmly. Size tells how often a clone was seen (once, few, many) or the class of an expanded clone, and some rows leave it out.

v_gene,j_gene,d_gene,abundance,CDR3aa,CDR3nt
TRBV30,TRBJ1-3,NA,NA,CAWSNAGLLSSGNTIYF,TGTGCCTGGAGCAACGCGGGGCTTTTAAGCTCTGGAAACACCATATATTTT
TRBV27,TRBJ2-1,TRBD2,NA,CASSLLGTSEIYNEQFF,TGTGCCAGCAGTTTATTGGGGACTAGCGAAATTTACAATGAGCAGTTCTTC
TRBV5-1,TRBJ1-4,TRBD1,NA,CASSLKGAGNEKLFF,TGCGCCAGCAGCTTGAAGGGGGCCGGTAATGAAAAACTGTTTTTT
TRBV19,TRBJ1-2,TRBD1,NA,CATSLQGVFGYTF,TGTGCCACCTCGCTACAGGGGGTGTTTGGCTACACCTTC
TRBV20-1,TRBJ1-1,NA,NA,CSASPGHLNTEAFF,TGCAGTGCCAGTCCGGGACATTTGAACACTGAAGCTTTCTTT
TRBV3-1/TRBV3-2,TRBJ1-4,TRBD1,NA,CASSQNRGYNEKLFF,TGTGCCAGCAGCCAAAACAGGGGATATAATGAAAAACTGTTTTTT
TRBV7-2,TRBJ2-1,NA,few,CASSSLYEQFF,TGTGCCAGCAGCTCTCTGTATGAGCAGTTCTTC
TRBV27,TRBJ2-7,NA,NA,CASSVGPRGKYEQYF,TGTGCCAGCAGTGTGGGCCCGAGGGGGAAATACGAGCAGTACTTC
TRBV4-3,TRBJ1-6,NA,NA,CASSQKRRSPLHF,TGCGCCAGCAGCCAGAAGAGGCGCTCACCCCTCCACTTT
TRBV5-5,TRBJ2-7,NA,NA,CASSLSGFGEQYF,TGTGCCAGCAGCTTGTCGGGGTTCGGCGAGCAGTACTTC
TRBV5-4,TRBJ1-5,NA,once,CASSLDGNNQPQHF,TGTGCCAGCAGCTTGGATGGCAACAATCAGCCCCAGCATTTT
TRBV6-2/TRBV6-3,TRBJ1-2,NA,NA,CASSLTANYGYTF,TGTGCCAGCAGTTTAACAGCTAACTATGGCTACACCTTC
TRBV6-2/TRBV6-3,TRBJ2-7,NA,NA,CASSPLYEQYF,TGTGCCAGCAGTCCCCTCTACGAGCAGTACTTC
TRBV19,TRBJ1-1,NA,once,CASTLIRGGTEAFF,TGTGCCAGTACGCTTATAAGGGGGGGCACTGAAGCTTTCTTT
TRBV3-1/TRBV3-2,TRBJ2-7,NA,NA,CASSPSTYEQYF,TGTGCCAGCAGCCCCTCTACCTACGAGCAGTACTTC
TRBV4-1,TRBJ2-2,NA,NA,CASREQTNTGELFF,TGCGCCAGCAGGGAACAGACGAACACCGGGGAGCTGTTTTTT
TRBV3-1/TRBV3-2,TRBJ2-1,TRBD2,NA,CASSLGLAGYNEQFF,TGTGCCAGCAGCCTAGGACTAGCGGGGTACAATGAGCAGTTCTTC
TRBV30,TRBJ1-6,NA,once,CAWSVQMGPNSPLHF,TGTGCCTGGAGTGTACAAATGGGGCCGAATTCACCCCTCCACTTT
TRBV5-5,TRBJ2-3,TRBD2,NA,CASSLGLGAGLAVTQYF,TGTGCCAGCAGCTTGGGGTTGGGAGCGGGGCTGGCAGTTACGCAGTATTTT
TRBV7-2,TRBJ2-7,TRBD2,NA,CASSLGRGTRAFYEQYF,TGTGCCAGCAGCTTAGGGAGAGGGACTAGGGCTTTCTACGAGCAGTACTTC
TRBV29-1,TRBJ1-2,NA,NA,CSAEESGYTF,TGCAGCGCTGAGGAGAGTGGCTACACCTTC
TRBV29-1,TRBJ1-2,TRBD1,NA,CRIDRGDSNYGYTF,TGCAGAATAGACAGGGGGGACTCTAACTATGGCTACACCTTC
TRBV19,TRBJ1-2,TRBD1,NA,CASSKSPGQGTGYTF,TGTGCCAGTAGCAAGTCTCCGGGACAGGGAACTGGCTACACCTTC
TRBV18,TRBJ2-3,TRBD2,NA,CASSPGTREGRSTDTQYF,TGTGCCAGCTCACCCGGGACCCGGGAGGGCAGGTCCACAGATACGCAGTATTTT
TRBV7-3,TRBJ2-1,TRBD2,once,CASSDIAGQTNEQFF,TGTGCCAGCAGCGACATAGCGGGGCAGACAAATGAGCAGTTCTTC
TRBV21-1,TRBJ1-4,NA,NA,CASSKTQEPLFTNEKLFF,TGTGCCAGCAGCAAAACCCAGGAACCCTTATTTACTAATGAAAAACTGTTTTTT
TRBV4-1,TRBJ2-1,TRBD2,NA,CASSRTAGTSGKSYYNEQFF,TGCGCCAGCAGCCGAACGGCTGGGACTAGCGGGAAGTCCTACTACAATGAGCAGTTCTTC
TRBV2,TRBJ1-1,TRBD1,NA,CASSEGQGMNTEAFF,TGTGCCAGCAGTGAGGGACAGGGGATGAACACTGAAGCTTTCTTT
TRBV19,TRBJ2-5,NA,NA,CASSIRETQYF,TGTGCCAGTAGTATCCGTGAGACCCAGTACTTC
TRBV11-2,TRBJ1-4,NA,NA,CASSRYLSNEKLFF,TGTGCCAGCAGCCGATACCTGAGTAATGAAAAACTGTTTTTT
TRBV5-1,TRBJ1-1,TRBD1,NA,CASSLAGTGAEAFF,TGCGCCAGCAGCTTGGCCGGGACAGGGGCTGAAGCTTTCTTT
TRBV7-9,TRBJ2-3,NA,NA,CASSRGVGGSTDTQYF,TGTGCCAGCAGCCGAGGGGTAGGAGGGAGCACAGATACGCAGTATTTT
TRBV19,TRBJ2-5,TRBD1,NA,CASSEGAGRETQYF,TGTGCCAGTAGTGAGGGGGCAGGTAGGGAGACCCAGTACTTC
TRBV7-2,TRBJ2-1,TRBD2,NA,CASSDLAGTSYNEQFF,TGTGCCAGCAGCGACCTAGCGGGAACCTCCTACAATGAGCAGTTCTTC
TRBV7-8,TRBJ1-5,TRBD1,NA,CASSLRPVGTGPQPQHF,TGTGCCAGCAGCTTAAGGCCCGTCGGGACAGGGCCTCAGCCCCAGCATTTT
TRBV6-6,TRBJ2-7,TRBD1,NA,CASSSGTASYEQYF,TGTGCCAGCAGTTCCGGGACAGCCTCCTACGAGCAGTACTTC
TRBV19,TRBJ1-1,TRBD1,once,CASKTGQIEAFF,TGTGCCAGTAAGACGGGACAGATTGAAGCTTTCTTT